The 18 T cell receptor beta chains in this list originate from one sample, sequenced in a study of siplizumab effects on memory and regulatory T cells. Some clones are missing from TCRdb's copy, which holds only in-frame ones; the method was immunoSEQ multiplex PCR. Here the sample spans 94,000 or so clones, 93% being singletons. The sample consisted of CD8+ T cells sorted from blood. Receptor source: a human donor in good health.

This clone was seen only once. The chain recombines TRBV29-1 with TRBJ1-4; 9 bases map to TRBD1. The CDR3 contains 15 residues. Losses at the gene ends were 3 bases for V and 13 bases for J; bases not matched to a gene: 15. The V gene's germline CDR1 is SQVTM and CDR2 ANQGSEA. For the CDR3, the DNA is TGCAGCGTTGAGAGGACCACAGGGGGCCCTCCCGGACTGTTTTTT. This codes for CSVERTTGGPPGLFF.

The V call is TRBV7-2, the J call TRBJ2-3; D is perhaps TRBD1 (6 bases). Germline CDR1 is SGHTA and CDR2 is FQGNSA. Trimming shortened V by 8 bases and J by 1 base, and 13 bases separated the two germline ends. This CDR3 spans 14 amino acids. Here the CDR3 DNA reads TGTGCCAGCTTACAGGGTTGGGGCACAGATACGCAGTATTTT. Translating gives CASLQGWGTDTQYF.

The genes are TRBV7-9 and TRBJ2-7; 7 bases align to TRBD2. Germline lookup yields CDR1 SEHNR and CDR2 FQNEAQ (reference sequence). The CDR3 contains 14 residues. V was pared by 5 bases and J by 1 base, with 5 bases of the junction left unmatched. In DNA form, the CDR3 reads TGTGCCAGCAGCGCAGCTAGCGGATCCTACGAGCAGTACTTC. It yields the protein CASSAASGSYEQYF.

This clone has a single count. The genes are TRBV6-1 and TRBJ2-7; 13 bases match TRBD2. With V trimmed by 3 bases and J by 10 bases, 6 bases remained unmatched. CDR1 is MNHNS, CDR2 SASEGT, per germline. This CDR3 comprises 14 residues. The CDR3 DNA reads as TGTGCCAGCAGTGACGGACTAGCGGGAGAGACTCAGTACTTC. Encoded protein: CASSDGLAGETQYF.

The J gene is TRBJ2-7, the V gene TRBV9; 8 nucleotides agree with TRBD2. Germline CDR1 and CDR2: SGDLS and YYNGEE. This CDR3 has 15 amino acids. The trim removed 0 bases at V and 4 bases at J, leaving 6 bases unmatched. In nucleotides, the CDR3 is TGTGCCAGCAGCGTAGGGGGAGCGGGAGCGTACGAGCAGTACTTC. Translated: CASSVGGAGAYEQYF.

This sequence joins TRBV5-8 and TRBJ2-6; 8 positions match TRBD2. The V gene's germline CDR1 is SGHTS and CDR2 YDEGEE. The trim removed 0 bases at V and 13 bases at J, leaving 9 bases unmatched. The CDR3 length is 15 residues. In DNA, the CDR3 is TGTGCCAGCAGCTTGGAGGGGGTAGCGGGGAAAGTCCTGACTTTC. As protein: CASSLEGVAGKVLTF.

The J gene is TRBJ1-5, the V gene TRBV7-9, with 9 bases that match TRBD1. CDR1 and CDR2 from the germline V gene are SEHNR and FQNEAQ (reference sequence). The V gene end was trimmed by 5 bases and the J gene end by 2 bases; junction bases not matched to a gene: 4. The CDR3 consists of 15 residues. The CDR3 DNA reads as TGTGCCAGCAGCGCGGGACAGGGTGGCAATCAGCCCCAGCATTTT. Translating it yields CASSAGQGGNQPQHF.

The chain combines TRBV6-8 with TRBJ2-7, with 8 bases matching TRBD1. V lost 2 bases, J lost 2 bases, and 8 bases stayed unmatched. CDR1 is MNHGY and CDR2 is SAAAGT in the germline V gene. This CDR3 has 16 amino acids. CDR3 nucleotides: TGTGCCAGCAGTTACCAGGGGACAGGTCCTACCTACGAGCAGTACTTC. Translated, it gives CASSYQGTGPTYEQYF.

The V and J genes are TRBV21-1 and TRBJ2-7; whether TRBD2, the table's D call, matches the DNA was not checked. TRBV21-1 is reported as a pseudogene. This CDR3 region has 12 residues. The CDR3 protein is CASSTLAGPPHF. Here the CDR3 DNA reads TGTGCCAGCAGCACGCTAGCGGGCCCCCCGCACTTC.

V usage is TRBV30 and J usage is TRBJ2-7; possible D gene TRBD1, 5 bases. The ends were cut back, 4 bases at V and 4 bases at J, with 14 bases in the middle. The length of the CDR3 is 13 residues. CDR1 is GTSNPN, CDR2 SVGIG, per germline (reference sequence). CDR3 sequence: CAWTAVGAYEQYF. CDR3 in DNA: TGTGCCTGGACGGCAGTTGGGGCATACGAGCAGTACTTC.

The rearrangement uses TRBV11-2 and TRBJ2-5; TRBD2 aligns across 12 bases. CDR3 length: 16 residues. The germline CDR1 and CDR2 sequences are SGHAT and FQNNGV. V dropped 5 bases and J dropped 4; count of bases not matched to a gene: 8. The CDR3 region is CASSTRLAGEGETQYF. The CDR3 nucleotides are TGTGCCAGCAGCACCAGACTAGCGGGAGAAGGAGAGACCCAGTACTTC.

The CDR3 region is CASSQVEGWTEAFF. CDR3 coding DNA: TGCGCCAGCAGCCAAGTCGAGGGATGGACTGAAGCTTTCTTT. The chain carries TRBV4-1 and TRBJ1-1; D unresolved. CDR1 and CDR2 (germline): MGHRA, YSYEKL. This CDR3 region has 14 residues. Trimming pared 1 base from V and 5 bases from J, leaving 11 bases between.

The chain employs TRBV9 and TRBJ2-5, with TRBD2 matching 8 bases. The CDR3 sequence is 15 residues long. CDR1 and CDR2 (germline): SGDLS, YYNGEE. V was clipped by 4 bases and J by 1 base; unmatched bases: 6. This chain's CDR3 is CASSPVAGPQETQYF. The CDR3 nucleotides are TGTGCCAGCAGCCCCGTAGCGGGGCCCCAAGAGACCCAGTACTTC.

The V gene is TRBV15, the J gene TRBJ1-1; D ambiguous. The ends were cut back, 3 bases at V and 2 bases at J, with 10 bases in the middle. Germline V CDR1 and CDR2: LNHNV, YYDKDF (reference sequence). The length of the CDR3 is 14 residues. The CDR3 spells CATSSWFSNTEAFF. Written as DNA, the CDR3 is TGTGCCACCAGCAGCTGGTTCTCCAACACTGAAGCTTTCTTT. The whole variable domain, filled in from reference TRBV15 and TRBJ1-1, reads DAMVIQNPRYQVTQFGKPVTLSCSQTLNHNVMYWYQQKSSQAPKLLFHYYDKDFNNEADTPDNFQSRRPNTSFCFLDIRSPGLGDTAMYLCATSSWFSNTEAFFGQGTRLTVV.

The chain combines TRBV4-1 with TRBJ1-1; D uncertain. The V end was cut by 5 bases, the J end by 7 bases, with 11 bases between. CDR1 and CDR2 (germline): MGHRA, YSYEKL. The CDR3 has 12 residues. CDR3 region: CASSTPGVEAFF. The CDR3 DNA reads TGCGCCAGCAGCACCCCGGGAGTTGAAGCTTTCTTT.

The chain couples TRBV4-1 to TRBJ2-7; a possible D gene is TRBD1 (6 bases). This CDR3 comprises 16 residues. Trimming cost V 4 bases and J 5 bases, with 21 bases left between them. Per the germline V gene, CDR1 is MGHRA and CDR2 is YSYEKL. The CDR3 DNA reads TGCGCCAGCAGCCCAGGGGCCAGGACTGGGCGCCACGAGCAGTACTTC. Translation gives CASSPGARTGRHEQYF.

This rearrangement joins TRBV11-2 to TRBJ2-7; TRBD1 aligns across 7 bases. V was pared by 3 bases and J by 3 bases, with 5 bases of the junction left unmatched. Germline CDR1 and CDR2: SGHAT and FQNNGV. The CDR3 is made up of 14 amino acids. The CDR3 reads CASSLLTGFYEQYF. CDR3 bases: TGTGCCAGCAGCTTGTTGACAGGGTTCTACGAGCAGTACTTC.

This chain joins TRBV4-1 and TRBJ1-2; TRBD1 might be the D (5 bases). The germline gives CDR1 MGHRA, CDR2 YSYEKL. This CDR3 has 16 residues. Between the trimmed V and J ends, which lost 0 bases and 1 base, there was a span of 12 bases. The CDR3: CASSQDVAGNNYGYTF. The CDR3, as DNA: TGCGCCAGCAGCCAAGATGTGGCAGGGAATAACTATGGCTACACCTTC.